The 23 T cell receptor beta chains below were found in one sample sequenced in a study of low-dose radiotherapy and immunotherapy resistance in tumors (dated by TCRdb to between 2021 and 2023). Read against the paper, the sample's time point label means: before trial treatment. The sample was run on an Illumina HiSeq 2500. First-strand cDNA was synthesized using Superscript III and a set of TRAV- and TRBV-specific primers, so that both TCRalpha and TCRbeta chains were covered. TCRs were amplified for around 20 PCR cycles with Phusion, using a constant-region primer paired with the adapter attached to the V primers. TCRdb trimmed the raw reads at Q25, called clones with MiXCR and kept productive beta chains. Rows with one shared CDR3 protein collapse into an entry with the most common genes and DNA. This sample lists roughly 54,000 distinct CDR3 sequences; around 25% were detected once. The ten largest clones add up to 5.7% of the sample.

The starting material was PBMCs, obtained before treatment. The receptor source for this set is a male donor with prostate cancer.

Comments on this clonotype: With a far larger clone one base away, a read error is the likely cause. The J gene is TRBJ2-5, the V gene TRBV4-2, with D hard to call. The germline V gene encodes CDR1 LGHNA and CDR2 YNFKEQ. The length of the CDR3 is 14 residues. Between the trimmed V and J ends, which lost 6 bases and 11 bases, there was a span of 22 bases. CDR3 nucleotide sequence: TGTGCCAGCAGTGAAGTAGGCCCTTACAATGAGCAGTACTTC. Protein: CASSEVGPYNEQYF.

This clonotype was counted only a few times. CDR3 in amino acids: CASSPRRVATNEKLFF. The CDR3 DNA sequence: TGTGCCAGCAGCCCCCGTAGGGTTGCAACTAATGAAAAACTGTTTTTT. The J gene is TRBJ1-4, the V gene TRBV7-2; D gene unclear. V shed 5 bases and J shed 0 bases, with 13 bases lying between them. The germline gives CDR1 SGHTA, CDR2 FQGNSA. The CDR3 consists of 16 residues.

The CDR3: CASSLLSYEQYF. CDR3 nucleotides: TGTGCCAGCAGTCTGCTCTCCTACGAGCAGTACTTC. The chain has TRBV28 and TRBJ2-7; D is uncertain. The CDR3 covers 12 residues. The V gene's germline CDR1 is MDHEN and CDR2 SYDVKM. Trimming shortened V by 5 bases and J by 0 bases, and 5 bases separated the two germline ends.

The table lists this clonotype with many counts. The CDR3 is CASREREVYGYTF. The CDR3 DNA reads TGTGCCAGCAGGGAAAGGGAGGTATATGGCTACACCTTC. V and J are TRBV6-6 and TRBJ1-2; no firm D call. The germline V and J ends were trimmed by 6 bases and 5 bases, with 13 bases remaining between them. CDR1 is MNHNY and CDR2 is SVGAGI in the germline V gene (reference sequence). This CDR3 is 13 amino acids long.

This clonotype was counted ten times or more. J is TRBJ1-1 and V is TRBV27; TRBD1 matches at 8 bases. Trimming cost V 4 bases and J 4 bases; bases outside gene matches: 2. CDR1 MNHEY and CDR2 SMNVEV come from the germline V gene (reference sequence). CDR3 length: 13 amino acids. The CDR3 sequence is CASSYTGGTEAFF. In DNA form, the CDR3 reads TGTGCCAGCAGTTACACAGGGGGCACTGAAGCTTTCTTT.

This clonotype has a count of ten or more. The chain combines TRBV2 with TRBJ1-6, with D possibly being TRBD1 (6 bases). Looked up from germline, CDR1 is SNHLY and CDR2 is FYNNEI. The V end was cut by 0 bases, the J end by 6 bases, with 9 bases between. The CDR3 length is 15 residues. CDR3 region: CASSEALGGNSPLHF. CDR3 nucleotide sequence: TGTGCCAGCAGTGAAGCGCTAGGGGGTAATTCACCCCTCCACTTT.

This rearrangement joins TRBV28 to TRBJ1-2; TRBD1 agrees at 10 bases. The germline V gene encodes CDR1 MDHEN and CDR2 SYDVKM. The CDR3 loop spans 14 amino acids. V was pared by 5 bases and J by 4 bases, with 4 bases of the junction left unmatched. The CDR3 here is CASSMTGGGYGYTF. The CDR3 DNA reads TGTGCCAGCAGTATGACAGGGGGCGGCTATGGCTACACCTTC.

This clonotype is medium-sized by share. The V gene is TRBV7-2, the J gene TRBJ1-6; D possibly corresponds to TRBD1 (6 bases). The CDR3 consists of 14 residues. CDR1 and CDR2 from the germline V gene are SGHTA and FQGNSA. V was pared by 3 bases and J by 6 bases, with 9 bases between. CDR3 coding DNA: TGTGCCAGCAGCTTCCAGGGGTCTAATTCACCCCTCCACTTT. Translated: CASSFQGSNSPLHF.

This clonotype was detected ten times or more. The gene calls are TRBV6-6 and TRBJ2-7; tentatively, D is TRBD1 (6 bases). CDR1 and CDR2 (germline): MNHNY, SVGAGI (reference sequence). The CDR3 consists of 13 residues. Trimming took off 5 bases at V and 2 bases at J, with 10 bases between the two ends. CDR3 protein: CASSRQVTYEQYF. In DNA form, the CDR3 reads TGTGCCAGCAGTAGACAGGTCACCTACGAGCAGTACTTC.

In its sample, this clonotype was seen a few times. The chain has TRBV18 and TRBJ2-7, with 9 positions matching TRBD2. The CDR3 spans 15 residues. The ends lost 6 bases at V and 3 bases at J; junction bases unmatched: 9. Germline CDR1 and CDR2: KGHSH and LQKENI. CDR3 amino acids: CASSPGTSKLYEQYF. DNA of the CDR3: TGTGCCAGCTCGCCAGGGACTAGCAAACTCTACGAGCAGTACTTC. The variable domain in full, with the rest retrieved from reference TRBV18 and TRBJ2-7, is NAGVMQNPRHLVRRRGQEARLRCSPMKGHSHVYWYRQLPEEGLKFMVYLQKENIIDESGMPKERFSAEFPKEGPSILRIQQVVRGDSAAYFCASSPGTSKLYEQYFGPGTRLTVT.

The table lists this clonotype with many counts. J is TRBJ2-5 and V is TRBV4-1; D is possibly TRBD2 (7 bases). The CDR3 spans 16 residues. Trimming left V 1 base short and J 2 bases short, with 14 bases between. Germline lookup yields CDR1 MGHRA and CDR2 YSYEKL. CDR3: CASSQVGGGEQETQYF. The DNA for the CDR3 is TGCGCCAGCAGCCAAGTAGGGGGGGGCGAACAAGAGACCCAGTACTTC.

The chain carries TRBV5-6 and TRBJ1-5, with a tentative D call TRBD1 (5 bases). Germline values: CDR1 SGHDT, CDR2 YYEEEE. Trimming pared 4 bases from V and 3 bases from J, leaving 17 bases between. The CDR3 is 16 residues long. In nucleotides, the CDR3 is TGTGCCAGCAGCCAAGGCAGATACAGGTTCAATCAGCCCCAGCATTTT. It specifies CASSQGRYRFNQPQHF.

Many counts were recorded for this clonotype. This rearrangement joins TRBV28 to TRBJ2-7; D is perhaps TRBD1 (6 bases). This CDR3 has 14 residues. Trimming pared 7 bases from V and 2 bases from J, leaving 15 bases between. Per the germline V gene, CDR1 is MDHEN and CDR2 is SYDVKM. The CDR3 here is CASTLGQGTYEQYF. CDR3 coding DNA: TGTGCCAGCACCCTGGGGCAGGGGACCTACGAGCAGTACTTC.

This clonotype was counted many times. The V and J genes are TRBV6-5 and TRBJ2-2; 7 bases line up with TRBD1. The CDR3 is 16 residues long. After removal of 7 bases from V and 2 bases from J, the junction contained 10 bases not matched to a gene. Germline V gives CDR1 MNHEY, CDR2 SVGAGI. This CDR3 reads CASKQTGTINTGELFF. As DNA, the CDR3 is TGTGCCAGCAAGCAGACAGGGACAATCAACACCGGGGAGCTGTTTTTT.

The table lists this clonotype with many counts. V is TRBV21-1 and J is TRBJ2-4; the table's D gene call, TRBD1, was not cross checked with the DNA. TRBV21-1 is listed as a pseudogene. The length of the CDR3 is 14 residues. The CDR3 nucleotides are TGTGCCAGCAGCTGCCGGGTTGACAAAAACATTCAGTACTTC. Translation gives CASSCRVDKNIQYF.

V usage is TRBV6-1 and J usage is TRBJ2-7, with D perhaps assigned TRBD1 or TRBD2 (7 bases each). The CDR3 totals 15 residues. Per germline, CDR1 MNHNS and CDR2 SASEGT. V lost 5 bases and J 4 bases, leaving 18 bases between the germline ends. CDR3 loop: CASSHSMQGGYEQYF. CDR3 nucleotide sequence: TGTGCCAGCAGTCACTCGATGCAGGGGGGGTACGAGCAGTACTTC.

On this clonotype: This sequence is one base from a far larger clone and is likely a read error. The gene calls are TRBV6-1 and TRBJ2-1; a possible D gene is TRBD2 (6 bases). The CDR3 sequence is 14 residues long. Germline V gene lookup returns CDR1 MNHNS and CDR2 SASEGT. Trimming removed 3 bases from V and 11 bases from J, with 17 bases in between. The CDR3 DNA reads TGTGCCAGCAGTGAGGGGGAGCAGGCGGGGAAGCAGTTCTTC. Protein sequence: CASSEGEQAGKQFF.

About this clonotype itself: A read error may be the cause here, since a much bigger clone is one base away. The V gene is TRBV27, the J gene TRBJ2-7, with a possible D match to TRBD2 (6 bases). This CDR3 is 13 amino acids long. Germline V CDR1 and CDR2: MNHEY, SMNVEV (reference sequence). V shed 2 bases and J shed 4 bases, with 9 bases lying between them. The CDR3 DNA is TGTGCCAGCAGTTTACCCGGGGGATACGAGCAGTACTTC. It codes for CASSLPGGYEQYF.

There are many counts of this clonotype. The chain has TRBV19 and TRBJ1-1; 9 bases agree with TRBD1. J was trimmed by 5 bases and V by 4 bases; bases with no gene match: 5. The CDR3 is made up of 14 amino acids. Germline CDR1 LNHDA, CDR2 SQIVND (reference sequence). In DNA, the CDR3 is TGTGCCAGTAGTAGCGGACAGGGGTTGACTGAAGCTTTCTTT. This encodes CASSSGQGLTEAFF.

CDR3 nucleotides: TGCAGCGTTCTTCCGGGACAGCCATTTTCTGAAGCTTTCTTT. Its translation is CSVLPGQPFSEAFF. The rearrangement uses TRBV29-1 and TRBJ1-1; 7 nucleotides match TRBD1. The V and J ends lost 5 bases and 6 bases, in that order; junction bases with no gene match: 12. Germline assignment: CDR1 SQVTM and CDR2 ANQGSEA. The CDR3 has 14 residues.

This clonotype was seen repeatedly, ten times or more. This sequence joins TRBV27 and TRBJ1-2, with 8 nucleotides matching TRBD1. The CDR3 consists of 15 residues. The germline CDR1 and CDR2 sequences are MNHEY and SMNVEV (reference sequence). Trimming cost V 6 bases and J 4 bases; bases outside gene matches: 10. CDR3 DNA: TGTGCCAGCAGCTCCCAGGGGGCTGGCGGCTATGGCTACACCTTC. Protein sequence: CASSSQGAGGYGYTF.

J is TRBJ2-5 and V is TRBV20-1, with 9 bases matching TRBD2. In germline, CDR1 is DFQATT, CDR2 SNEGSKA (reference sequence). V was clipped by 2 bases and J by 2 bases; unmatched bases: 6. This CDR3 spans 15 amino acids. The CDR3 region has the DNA TGCAGTGCTAGATTCCTAGCGGGGCAACAAGAGACCCAGTACTTC. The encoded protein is CSARFLAGQQETQYF.

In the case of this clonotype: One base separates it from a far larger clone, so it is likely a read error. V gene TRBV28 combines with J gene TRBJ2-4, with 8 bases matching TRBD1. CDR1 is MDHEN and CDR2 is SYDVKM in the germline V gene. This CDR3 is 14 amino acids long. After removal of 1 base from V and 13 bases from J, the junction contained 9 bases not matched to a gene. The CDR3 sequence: CASSLSLDRVGQYF. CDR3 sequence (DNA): TGTGCCAGCAGTTTATCCCTGGACAGGGTGGGGCAGTACTTC.